The following is a T cell receptor (beta chain) sequence with its context. The antigen it recognizes is unknown. No base-level quality is on record; no much larger clone is a single base apart. The sample comes from a study of regulatory and conventional T cells in breast cancer (dated by TCRdb to the mid-2010s). The library was built by means of PCR. Sequencing was performed on an Illumina MiSeq. Using fastp at Q25 and MiXCR, TCRdb reprocessed the public reads and kept productive beta chains. Here each entry gathers all rows of one CDR3 protein and keeps the most common genes and DNA. The sample profile shows roughly 15,000 distinct CDR3 sequences; approximately 35% of them were found once. The ten largest clones take up 1.5% to 2% of the sample. From a lookup of the germline V gene, CDR1 and CDR2 are SQVTM and ANQGSEA. Including the terminal cysteine and phenylalanine, the CDR3 comprises 14 residues. Only CDR3 DNA is held: 42 bases, read in frame from base 1. V trim: 4 bases; J trim: 3 bases; unmatched bases: 8.

This sequence was found in a female donor in good health. The chain couples TRBV29-1 to TRBJ2-7, with 8 bases aligning to TRBD2. Source material: conventional T cells from blood. Here the CDR3 is given as CSVAGSGAGYEQYF. DNA sequence: TGCAGCGTTGCCGGTAGCGGGGCAGGCTACGAGCAGTACTTC.